The 2 T cell receptor beta chains reported below all come from one sample, sequenced in a study of chemoradiotherapy in HPV16-positive cancers. The protocol was immunoSEQ multiplex PCR, while the TCRdb copy is restricted to in-frame clones and leaves out a portion. This table has about 6,700 clones, roughly 90% appearing once. Material: tumor tissue, obtained from a patient who underwent chemoradiotherapy. The source is a human donor with HPV-associated anogenital cancer.

The chain combines TRBV5-1 with TRBJ1-2, with no clear D. Trimming shortened V by 0 bases and J by 3 bases, and 9 bases separated the two germline ends. The germline V gene has CDR1 SGHRS and CDR2 YFSETQ. This CDR3 comprises 14 residues. The CDR3 reads CASSLASEDYGYTF. Here the CDR3 DNA reads TGCGCCAGCAGCTTGGCTTCAGAAGACTATGGCTACACCTTC.

The rearrangement links TRBV6-5 to TRBJ2-3; a possible D gene is TRBD2 (6 bases). The CDR3 loop spans 16 amino acids. Trimming stripped 0 bases from V and 1 base from J, with 11 bases between. Germline-derived CDR1 and CDR2 are MNHEY and SVGAGI. The CDR3 loop is CASSYSGSMGTDTQYF. Here the CDR3 DNA reads TGTGCCAGCAGTTACTCCGGGAGTATGGGCACAGATACGCAGTATTTT.